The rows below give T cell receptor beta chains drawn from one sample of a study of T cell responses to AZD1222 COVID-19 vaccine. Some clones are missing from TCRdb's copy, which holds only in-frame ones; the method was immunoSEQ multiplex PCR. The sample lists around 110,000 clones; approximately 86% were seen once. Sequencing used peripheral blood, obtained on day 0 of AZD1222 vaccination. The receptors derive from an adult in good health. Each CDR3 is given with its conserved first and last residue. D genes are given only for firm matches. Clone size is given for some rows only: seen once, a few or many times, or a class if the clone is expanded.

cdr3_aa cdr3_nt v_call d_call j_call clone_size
CASSLAVGSGTSQGEQFF TGTGCCAGCAGCTTAGCGGTAGGGTCCGGGACTAGCCAGGGTGAGCAGTTCTTC TRBV7-2 TRBD2 TRBJ2-1 NA
CATSRDFRGSNTEAFF TGTGCCACCAGCAGAGATTTTAGGGGGAGCAACACTGAAGCTTTCTTT TRBV15 NA TRBJ1-1 few
CASSLLVRRNEQFF TGCGCCAGCAGCTTGCTTGTGAGGCGCAATGAGCAGTTCTTC TRBV5-1 NA TRBJ2-1 once
CASSPHSSGGAGSYNEQFF TGTGCCAGCAGCCCCCATTCTAGCGGGGGGGCAGGGTCCTACAATGAGCAGTTCTTC TRBV4-2 TRBD2 TRBJ2-1 NA
CATTHRTGNYGYTF TGTGCCACCACCCATAGGACAGGGAACTATGGCTACACCTTC TRBV7-8 TRBD1 TRBJ1-2 NA
CAWSDDSRRLMNTEAFF TGTGCCTGGAGTGATGACTCGCGCAGGCTCATGAACACTGAAGCTTTCTTT TRBV30 NA TRBJ1-1 NA
CASSYYNSPLHF TGTGCCAGCAGTTACTATAATTCACCCCTCCACTTT TRBV6-5 NA TRBJ1-6 NA
CASSPTRGNSPLHF TGTGCCAGCAGCCCGACACGTGGTAATTCACCCCTCCACTTT TRBV6-2/TRBV6-3 NA TRBJ1-6 NA
CASSFNSGTPPYNEQFF TGTGCCAGCAGTTTTAACTCCGGGACTCCCCCCTACAATGAGCAGTTCTTC TRBV5-4 NA TRBJ2-1 once
CASSLGAGGSSYNEQFF TGTGCCAGCAGCTTAGGGGCAGGGGGGAGCTCCTACAATGAGCAGTTCTTC TRBV11-2 NA TRBJ2-1 NA
CAIRGTGGGYTF TGTGCCATCAGGGGGACAGGCGGCGGCTACACCTTC TRBV10-3 TRBD1 TRBJ1-2 few
CASSHVAGAFF TGTGCCAGCAGCCATGTAGCGGGAGCGTTCTTC TRBV7-9 TRBD2 TRBJ2-1 NA
CASSQSQNSPLHF TGTGCCAGCAGCCAATCGCAGAATTCACCCCTCCACTTT TRBV14 NA TRBJ1-6 NA
CASISGGLDGEQFF TGTGCCAGCATTTCAGGTGGGCTGGATGGGGAGCAGTTCTTC TRBV7-9 NA TRBJ2-1 NA
CASSPPGAGGHEQFF TGTGCCAGCTCACCACCCGGAGCGGGGGGGCATGAGCAGTTCTTC TRBV18 TRBD2 TRBJ2-1 NA
CASSLDTGRDEQYF TGTGCCAGCAGCTTGGACACGGGGAGAGACGAGCAGTACTTC TRBV7-2 NA TRBJ2-7 NA
CASSPGPDGELFF TGTGCCAGCAGCCCGGGACCAGACGGGGAGCTGTTTTTT TRBV9 NA TRBJ2-2 NA
CASSLSYGTETQYF TGTGCCAGCAGCCTATCGTACGGGACGGAGACCCAGTACTTC TRBV6-5 NA TRBJ2-5 NA
CASSGGERYGYTF TGTGCCAGCAGCGGAGGGGAAAGGTATGGCTACACCTTC TRBV9 NA TRBJ1-2 NA
CASSQDASADYGYTF TGCGCCAGCAGCCAAGATGCGTCGGCAGACTATGGCTACACCTTC TRBV4-3 NA TRBJ1-2 NA
CASSGRAEQFF TGTGCCAGCAGTGGGCGAGCTGAGCAGTTCTTC TRBV6-2/TRBV6-3 NA TRBJ2-1 NA
CASKGTGRGGYTF TGTGCCAGCAAGGGGACAGGGAGAGGTGGCTACACCTTC TRBV27 TRBD1 TRBJ1-2 NA
CASSGTDSGNTIYF TGTGCCAGCAGCGGGACAGACTCTGGAAACACCATATATTTT TRBV9 NA TRBJ1-3 NA
CASSGTSTNNEQFF TGTGCCAGCAGTGGGACTTCGACCAACAATGAGCAGTTCTTC TRBV2 NA TRBJ2-1 NA
CAWSDGDGYEQYF TGTGCCTGGAGTGACGGGGACGGCTACGAGCAGTACTTC TRBV30 NA TRBJ2-7 NA
CASSQTLGNTIYF TGCGCCAGCAGCCAGACCCTAGGAAACACCATATATTTT TRBV4-3 NA TRBJ1-3 NA
CASSIASTYHYEQYF TGTGCCAGTAGTATAGCATCTACTTACCACTACGAGCAGTACTTC TRBV19 NA TRBJ2-7 once
CASSPGTWSSYNEQFF TGTGCCAGCAGTCCGGGGACATGGAGCTCCTACAATGAGCAGTTCTTC TRBV6-2/TRBV6-3 NA TRBJ2-1 NA
CASSYSTSYEQYF TGTGCCAGCAGTTACTCGACGTCCTACGAGCAGTACTTC TRBV6-2/TRBV6-3 NA TRBJ2-7 NA
CASSELGQVGNTIYF TGTGCCAGCAGTGAATTGGGACAGGTGGGGAACACCATATATTTT TRBV25-1 TRBD1 TRBJ1-3 once
CASSLAADSPLHF TGTGCCAGCAGTTTAGCGGCCGATTCACCCCTCCACTTT TRBV12-3/TRBV12-4 NA TRBJ1-6 NA
CASSLSYEQYF TGTGCCAGCAGCTTATCCTACGAGCAGTACTTC TRBV7-9 NA TRBJ2-7 NA
CASSLAGLSNEQFF TGTGCCAGCAGCCTAGCGGGGCTAAGCAATGAGCAGTTCTTC TRBV11-3 TRBD2 TRBJ2-1 few
CASSLVVSYEQYF TGTGCCAGCAGCTTAGTAGTGTCCTACGAGCAGTACTTC TRBV7-8 NA TRBJ2-7 once
CASSVPPLAGHYEQYF TGTGCCAGCAGCGTCCCTCCTTTAGCGGGCCACTACGAGCAGTACTTC TRBV11-2 TRBD2 TRBJ2-7 NA
CAWSYGVNTEAFF TGTGCCTGGAGCTATGGAGTGAACACTGAAGCTTTCTTT TRBV30 NA TRBJ1-1 NA
CASSSRDADEKLFF TGTGCCAGCAGCAGCCGGGACGCTGATGAAAAACTGTTTTTT TRBV4-2 NA TRBJ1-4 NA
CASRDLTGNYGYTF TGTGCCAGCCGGGATTTGACAGGGAACTATGGCTACACCTTC TRBV27 TRBD1 TRBJ1-2 once
CASSFVTGNEKLFF TGTGCCAGCAGTTTTGTGACCGGTAATGAAAAACTGTTTTTT TRBV27 NA TRBJ1-4 NA
CSVAHTEAFF TGCAGCGTTGCCCATACTGAAGCTTTCTTT TRBV29-1 NA TRBJ1-1 NA
CASSLGVGGGNQPQHF TGTGCCAGCAGCTTGGGTGTTGGAGGTGGCAATCAGCCCCAGCATTTT TRBV5-5 NA TRBJ1-5 NA
CASSLGNTGYTEAFF TGTGCCAGCAGCTTGGGTAACACGGGGTACACTGAAGCTTTCTTT TRBV5-6 NA TRBJ1-1 NA
CASSLQDIGYTF TGTGCCAGCAGCTTGCAGGATATCGGCTACACCTTC TRBV5-8 NA TRBJ1-2 NA
CASSLFGRQNYGYTF TGTGCCAGCAGTTTATTTGGACGGCAAAACTATGGCTACACCTTC TRBV28 NA TRBJ1-2 NA
CASSLAGVGNSPLHF TGTGCCAGCAGCTTAGCAGGGGTGGGGAATTCACCCCTCCACTTT TRBV11-2 NA TRBJ1-6 once
CATSDDDRVGGNYGYTF TGTGCCACCAGTGACGATGACAGGGTCGGAGGAAACTATGGCTACACCTTC TRBV24-1 TRBD1 TRBJ1-2 NA
CASSVDRPHTQYF TGTGCCAGCAGCGTGGACCGACCACATACGCAGTATTTT TRBV9 NA TRBJ2-3 NA
CASSQGTVYEQFF TGCGCCAGCAGCCAAGGGACAGTTTATGAGCAGTTCTTC TRBV4-1 NA TRBJ2-1 NA
CASGLVRRGLAGAYEQYF TGTGCTAGTGGTTTGGTACGTAGAGGGCTAGCGGGGGCATACGAGCAGTACTTC TRBV12-5 TRBD2 TRBJ2-7 NA
CASRTSGRVNEQFF TGTGCCAGCAGGACTAGCGGGAGGGTAAATGAGCAGTTCTTC TRBV7-2 TRBD2 TRBJ2-1 NA
CASSLRGNYEQYF TGTGCCAGCAGTTTGCGGGGGAACTACGAGCAGTACTTC TRBV12-3/TRBV12-4 TRBD2 TRBJ2-7 NA
CADADLPKKYSNQPQHF TGTGCCGACGCGGACCTTCCCAAAAAGTATAGCAATCAGCCCCAGCATTTT TRBV6-4 NA TRBJ1-5 NA
CASSQQGASSGANVLTF TGCGCCAGCAGCCAACAGGGGGCCAGCTCTGGGGCCAACGTCCTGACTTTC TRBV4-3 TRBD1 TRBJ2-6 once
CASSPPQGVTEAFF TGTGCCAGCAGCCCTCCACAGGGTGTCACTGAAGCTTTCTTT TRBV7-9 NA TRBJ1-1 NA
CASSDSGMGYQPQHF TGTGCCAGCAGTGATTCAGGGATGGGATATCAGCCCCAGCATTTT TRBV6-2/TRBV6-3 NA TRBJ1-5 NA
CATSRSELAKKETQYF TGTGCCACCAGCAGGAGCGAACTAGCGAAAAAAGAGACCCAGTACTTC TRBV15 TRBD2 TRBJ2-5 NA
CASSPGQQETQYF TGTGCCAGCAGCCCGGGACAACAAGAGACCCAGTACTTC TRBV7-2 NA TRBJ2-5 NA
CASSRQGAEGHEKLFF TGTGCCAGCAGTCGACAGGGGGCCGAGGGACATGAAAAACTGTTTTTT TRBV6-6 TRBD1 TRBJ1-4 NA